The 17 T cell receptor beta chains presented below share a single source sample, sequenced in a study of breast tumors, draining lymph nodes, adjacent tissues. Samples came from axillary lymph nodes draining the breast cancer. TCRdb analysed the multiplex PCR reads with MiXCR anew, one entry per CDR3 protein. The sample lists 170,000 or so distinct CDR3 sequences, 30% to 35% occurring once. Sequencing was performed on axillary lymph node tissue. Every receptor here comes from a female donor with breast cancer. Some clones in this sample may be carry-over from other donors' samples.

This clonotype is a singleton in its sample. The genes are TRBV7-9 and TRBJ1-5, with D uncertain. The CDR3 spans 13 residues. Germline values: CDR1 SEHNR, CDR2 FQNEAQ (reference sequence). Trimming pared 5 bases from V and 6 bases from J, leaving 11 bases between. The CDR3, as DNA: TGTGCCAGCAGCCCCCCGGGCAGTCAGCCCCAGCATTTT. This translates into CASSPPGSQPQHF.

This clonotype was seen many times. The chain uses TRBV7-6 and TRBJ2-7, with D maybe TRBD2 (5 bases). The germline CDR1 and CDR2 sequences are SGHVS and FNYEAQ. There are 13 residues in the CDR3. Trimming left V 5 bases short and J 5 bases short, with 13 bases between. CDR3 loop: CASSPSRGNEQYF. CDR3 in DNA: TGTGCCAGCAGCCCCTCCCGAGGGAACGAGCAGTACTTC.

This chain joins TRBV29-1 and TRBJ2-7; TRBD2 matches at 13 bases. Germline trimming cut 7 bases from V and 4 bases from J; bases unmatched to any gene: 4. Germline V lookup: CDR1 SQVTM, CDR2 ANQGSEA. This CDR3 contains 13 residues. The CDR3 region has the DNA TGCAGCGGTCGACTAGCGGGAGGATACGAGCAGTACTTC. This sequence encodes CSGRLAGGYEQYF.

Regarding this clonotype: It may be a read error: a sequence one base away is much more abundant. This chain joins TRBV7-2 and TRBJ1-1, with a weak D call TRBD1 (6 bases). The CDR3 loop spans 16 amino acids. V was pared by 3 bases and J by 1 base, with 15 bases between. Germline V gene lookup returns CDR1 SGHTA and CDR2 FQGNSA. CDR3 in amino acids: CASSLSIGTPNTEAFF. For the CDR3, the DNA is TGTGCCAGCAGCTTGTCGATCGGGACACCGAACACTGAAGCTTTCTTT.

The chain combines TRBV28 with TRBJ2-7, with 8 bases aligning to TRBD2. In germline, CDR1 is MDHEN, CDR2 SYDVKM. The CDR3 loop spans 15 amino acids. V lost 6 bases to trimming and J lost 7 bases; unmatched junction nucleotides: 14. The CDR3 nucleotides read TGTGCCAGCAGCCCTCAGAGCGGGAGCCCTCGAGAGCAGTACTTC. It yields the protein CASSPQSGSPREQYF.

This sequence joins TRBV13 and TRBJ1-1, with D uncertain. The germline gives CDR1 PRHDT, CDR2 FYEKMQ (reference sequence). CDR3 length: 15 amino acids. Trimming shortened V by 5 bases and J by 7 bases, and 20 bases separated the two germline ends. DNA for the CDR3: TGTGCCAGCAGCCAAGATTGGTCTGGGTTAGGTGAAGCTTTCTTT. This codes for CASSQDWSGLGEAFF.

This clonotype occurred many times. The CDR3 nucleotides are TGCAGTGCTAGAGATCGTGGCGGGGGCAGCCTCGAGCAGTTCTTC. It is translated as CSARDRGGGSLEQFF. V usage is TRBV20-1 and J usage is TRBJ2-1, with TRBD2 as a possible D gene (7 bases). The CDR3 spans 15 residues. Germline loops: CDR1 DFQATT, CDR2 SNEGSKA (reference sequence). Trimming removed 0 bases at V and 10 bases at J, with 19 bases between.

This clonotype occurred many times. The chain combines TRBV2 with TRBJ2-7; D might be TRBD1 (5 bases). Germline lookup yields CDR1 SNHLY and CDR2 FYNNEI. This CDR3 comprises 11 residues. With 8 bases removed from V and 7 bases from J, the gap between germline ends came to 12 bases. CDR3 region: CASRSGQEQYF. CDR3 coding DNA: TGTGCCAGCCGCTCAGGGCAGGAGCAGTACTTC. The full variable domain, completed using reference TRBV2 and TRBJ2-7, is EPEVTQTPSHQVTQMGQEVILRCVPISNHLYFYWYRQILGQKVEFLVSFYNNEISEKSEIFDDQFSVERPDGSNFTLKIRSTKLEDSAMYFCASRSGQEQYFGPGTRLTVT.

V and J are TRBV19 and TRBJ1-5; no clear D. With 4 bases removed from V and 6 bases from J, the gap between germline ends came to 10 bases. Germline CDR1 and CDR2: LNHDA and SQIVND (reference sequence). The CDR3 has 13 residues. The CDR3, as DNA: TGTGCCAGTAGTAATCCCGGGAGTCAGCCCCAGCATTTT. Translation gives CASSNPGSQPQHF. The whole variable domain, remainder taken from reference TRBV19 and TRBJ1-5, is DGGITQSPKYLFRKEGQNVTLSCEQNLNHDAMYWYRQDPGQGLRLIYYSQIVNDFQKGDIAEGYSVSREKKESFPLTVTSAQKNPTAFYLCASSNPGSQPQHFGDGTRLSIL.

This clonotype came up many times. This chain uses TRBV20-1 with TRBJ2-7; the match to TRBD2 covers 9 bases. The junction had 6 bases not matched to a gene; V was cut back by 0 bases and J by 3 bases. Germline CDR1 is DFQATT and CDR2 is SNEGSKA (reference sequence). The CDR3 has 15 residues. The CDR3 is CSARDGGSGSYEQYF. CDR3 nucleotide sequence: TGCAGTGCTAGAGATGGGGGTAGCGGGAGCTACGAGCAGTACTTC.

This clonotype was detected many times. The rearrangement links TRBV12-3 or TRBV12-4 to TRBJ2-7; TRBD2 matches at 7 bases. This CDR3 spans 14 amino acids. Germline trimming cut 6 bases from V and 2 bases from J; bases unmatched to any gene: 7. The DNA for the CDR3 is TGTGCCAGCAGGCTTAGGGACTATCCCTACGAGCAGTACTTC. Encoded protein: CASRLRDYPYEQYF.

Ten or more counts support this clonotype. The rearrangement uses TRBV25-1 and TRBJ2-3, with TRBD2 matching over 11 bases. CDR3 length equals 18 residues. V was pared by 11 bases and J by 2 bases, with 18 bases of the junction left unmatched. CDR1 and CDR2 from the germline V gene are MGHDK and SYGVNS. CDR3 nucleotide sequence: TGTGCCGCATCCCCCGGGACTAGCGGAGACTTTTACACAGATACGCAGTATTTT. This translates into CAASPGTSGDFYTDTQYF.

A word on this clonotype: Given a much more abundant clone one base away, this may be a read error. The CDR3 DNA reads TGTGCCAGCAGTCAGACGGGACAGGACTTATACGAGCAGTACTTC. As protein: CASSQTGQDLYEQYF. V usage is TRBV6-1 and J usage is TRBJ2-7; 8 nucleotides align to TRBD1. The CDR3 is 15 amino acids. The germline V gene has CDR1 MNHNS and CDR2 SASEGT. V lost 5 bases and J lost 4; bases outside the gene matches: 10.

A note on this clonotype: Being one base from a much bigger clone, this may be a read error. The CDR3 DNA reads as TGTGCCAGCAGTCACCAGGACTACAGCGTAGAGACCCAGTACTTC. Encoded protein: CASSHQDYSVETQYF. The chain has TRBV6-5 and TRBJ2-5; the D gene is possibly TRBD2 (6 bases). The V end was cut by 5 bases, the J end by 4 bases, with 17 bases between. Germline V gene lookup returns CDR1 MNHEY and CDR2 SVGAGI. The CDR3 contains 15 residues.

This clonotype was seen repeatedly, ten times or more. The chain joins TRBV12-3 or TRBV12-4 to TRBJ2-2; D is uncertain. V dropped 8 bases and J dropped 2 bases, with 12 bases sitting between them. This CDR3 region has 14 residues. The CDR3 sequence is CASSETANTGELFF. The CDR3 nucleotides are TGTGCCAGCTCGGAGACTGCAAACACCGGGGAGCTGTTTTTT.

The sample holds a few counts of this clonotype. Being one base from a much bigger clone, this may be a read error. The CDR3 coding sequence is TGCAGTGCGTCGGGGCAGGGAACCTATGCCTACACCTTC. The encoded protein is CSASGQGTYAYTF. V usage is TRBV20-1 and J usage is TRBJ1-2; a weak D match, TRBD1 (5 bases). This CDR3 has 13 amino acids. Germline V gene sequence: CDR1 DFQATT, CDR2 SNEGSKA (reference sequence).

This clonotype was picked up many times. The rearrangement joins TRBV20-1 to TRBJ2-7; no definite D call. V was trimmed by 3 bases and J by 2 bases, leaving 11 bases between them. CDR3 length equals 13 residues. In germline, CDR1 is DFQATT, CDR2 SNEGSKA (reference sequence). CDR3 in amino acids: CSASRVDTYEQYF. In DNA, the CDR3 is TGCAGTGCTAGTAGGGTAGACACCTACGAGCAGTACTTC.